This TCR beta chain was recorded in a study of CXCR3-negative and CXCR3-positive naive CD8 T cells. This CDR3 is 14 amino acids long. Germline V gives CDR1 MNHEY, CDR2 SVGAGI. The libraries of TRB cDNA were prepared using 5' RACE with UMI labels. Using the 5' RACE reads, TCRdb records one entry per CDR3 protein without DNA. This listing includes some 60,000 distinct CDR3 sequences. Details on this clonotype: The antigen is not known.

Findings and limits, study-wide: Against CXCR3-negative naive cells, CXCR3-positive naive cells showed more hydrophobic TRB CDR3s.

The receptor comes from a human donor in good health. Some clones in this sample may be carry-over from other donors' samples. The gene calls are TRBV6-5 and TRBJ1-4; TCRdb returns TRBD1, unconfirmable since there is no DNA. The specimen was naive CXCR3+ CD8+ T cells from blood. Subset indicated: CD45RO-CCR7+CD27+CD95- naive CD8+ T cells expressing CXCR3 (TNR3+). The CDR3 loop reads CASSQGQGGEKLFF.